This T cell receptor (beta chain) was documented in a study of cytomegalovirus exposure and HLA in healthy donors. CDR1 is SGHDN and CDR2 is FVKESK in the germline V gene. The CDR3 loop spans 16 amino acids. Trimming at V came to 6 bases and at J to 5 bases, leaving 12 bases not matched to a gene. The primer mix had 60 Vbeta and 13 Jbeta primers. Data came from immunoSEQ multiplex PCR; TCRdb stores just in-frame clones and leaves some out. Here the sample table reports roughly 75,000 clones. Findings and caveats of the study: In a later analysis, DRB1 alleles had the most associated TCRs; HLA-C alleles the fewest. The study designated 150 or so TCR beta chains cytomegalovirus-associated.

With respect to this clone: The target antigen is unknown.

This sequence joins TRBV14 and TRBJ1-4; 7 nucleotides match TRBD1. The specimen was PBMCs. This receptor was obtained from a middle-aged man in good health and CMV-seronegative. Written as DNA, the CDR3 is TGTGCCAGCAGTCCCTACCGAGGGACAGACAATGAAAAACTGTTTTTT. Its protein product is CASSPYRGTDNEKLFF.